Shown below are 20 T cell receptor beta chains from a single sample sequenced in a study of T cell responses to AZD1222 COVID-19 vaccine. Sequenced by immunoSEQ multiplex PCR; TCRdb stores in-frame clones only, minus some. The sample records about 79,000 clones, 89% being singletons. This specimen consisted of peripheral blood, obtained 28 days after the second AZD1222 dose. The receptor set was obtained from an adult who received the AZD1222 COVID-19 vaccine.

The chain has TRBV27 and TRBJ2-3, with 7 nucleotides matching TRBD2. Germline-derived CDR1 and CDR2 are MNHEY and SMNVEV (reference sequence). V lost 2 bases and J lost 0; bases outside the gene matches: 8. The CDR3 length is 17 residues. CDR3 DNA sequence: TGTGCCAGCAGTTTAGCGGGAGTGGGTGGGAGCACAGATACGCAGTATTTT. This codes for CASSLAGVGGSTDTQYF.

The V call is TRBV7-2, the J call TRBJ2-1; D is uncertain. The V end was cut by 1 base, the J end by 6 bases, with 4 bases between. The CDR3 sequence is 12 residues long. Per germline, CDR1 SGHTA and CDR2 FQGNSA. DNA of the CDR3: TGTGCCAGCAGCTTAGAAGGCAATGAGCAGTTCTTC. This gives the protein CASSLEGNEQFF.

V is TRBV2 and J is TRBJ2-1, with TRBD1 identical over 7 bases. V gave up 10 bases and J gave up 8 bases; unmatched junction bases: 11. The CDR3 consists of 13 residues. CDR1 and CDR2 (germline): SNHLY, FYNNEI. CDR3 region: CATSPPTGDEQFF. In DNA, the CDR3 is TGTGCCACCTCCCCGCCTACAGGGGATGAGCAGTTCTTC. Complete variable domain (other parts from reference TRBV2 and TRBJ2-1): EPEVTQTPSHQVTQMGQEVILRCVPISNHLYFYWYRQILGQKVEFLVSFYNNEISEKSEIFDDQFSVERPDGSNFTLKIRSTKLEDSAMYFCATSPPTGDEQFFGPGTRLTVL.

The V call is TRBV11-2, the J call TRBJ2-1; D is ambiguous. The length of the CDR3 is 13 residues. Germline CDR1 SGHAT, CDR2 FQNNGV. V dropped 2 bases and J dropped 7 bases, with 9 bases sitting between them. CDR3 coding DNA: TGTGCCAGCAGCTTACTAGAGTGGAATGAGCAGTTCTTC. This sequence encodes CASSLLEWNEQFF.

This clone was seen only once. The rearrangement joins TRBV29-1 to TRBJ2-1; D is possibly TRBD1 or TRBD2 (6 bases each). Germline CDR1 and CDR2: SQVTM and ANQGSEA. This CDR3 has 14 amino acids. V lost 8 bases and J lost 1, with 15 bases in between. Written as DNA, the CDR3 is TGCAGCCTCTCCGGGGGCTCGTCCTACAATGAGCAGTTCTTC. It is translated as CSLSGGSSYNEQFF.

The chain carries TRBV7-9 and TRBJ2-5; the D gene could be TRBD1 or TRBD2 (5 bases each). The CDR3 sequence is 12 residues long. Deletions cut 6 bases from V and 9 bases from J, with 14 bases between. Looked up from germline, CDR1 is SEHNR and CDR2 is FQNEAQ (reference sequence). The CDR3 region is CASRSSTRAQYF. The CDR3 DNA reads TGTGCCAGCAGATCTAGCACCAGGGCCCAGTACTTC. Complete variable domain (other parts from reference TRBV7-9 and TRBJ2-5): DTGVSQNPRHKITKRGQNVTFRCDPISEHNRLYWYRQTLGQGPEFLTYFQNEAQLEKSRLLSDRFSAERPKGSFSTLEIQRTEQGDSAMYLCASRSSTRAQYFGPGTRLLVL.

This chain links TRBV4-3 with TRBJ1-2, with D perhaps TRBD1 (5 bases). The V gene's germline CDR1 is LGHNA and CDR2 YSLEER. CDR3 length: 14 amino acids. V was shortened by 0 bases and J by 2 bases, with 7 bases between the two germline ends. Here the CDR3 reads CASSQDRQNYGYTF. The CDR3 DNA sequence: TGCGCCAGCAGCCAAGACAGACAGAACTATGGCTACACCTTC.

The V gene is TRBV7-3, the J gene TRBJ2-5; no definite D call. V was trimmed by 5 bases and J by 1 base, leaving 8 bases between them. From germline, CDR1 is SGHTA and CDR2 FQGTGA. This CDR3 has 13 residues. CDR3 coding DNA: TGTGCCAGCAGCCGATACCTCCAAGAGACCCAGTACTTC. Amino acids: CASSRYLQETQYF.

V and J are TRBV18 and TRBJ2-5; 9 bases fit TRBD2. The CDR3 runs 15 residues. The germline V gene has CDR1 KGHSH and CDR2 LQKENI. Trimming cost V 2 bases and J 3 bases; bases outside gene matches: 4. DNA of the CDR3: TGTGCCAGCTCACCAGGTAGCGGGAGAGAAGAGACCCAGTACTTC. Its translation is CASSPGSGREETQYF. Combining the CDR3 with reference TRBV18 and TRBJ2-5 gives the whole variable domain NAGVMQNPRHLVRRRGQEARLRCSPMKGHSHVYWYRQLPEEGLKFMVYLQKENIIDESGMPKERFSAEFPKEGPSILRIQQVVRGDSAAYFCASSPGSGREETQYFGPGTRLLVL.

The rearrangement joins TRBV6-5 to TRBJ1-1, with D possibly TRBD1 on 5 matching bases. The CDR3 runs 13 residues. Germline lookup yields CDR1 MNHEY and CDR2 SVGAGI. V lost 5 bases and J lost 5, with 12 bases in between. The CDR3 nucleotides are TGTGCCAGCAGTCTCGGGACCATGACTGAAGCTTTCTTT. Its translation: CASSLGTMTEAFF.

The chain recombines TRBV5-5 with TRBJ2-5; D perhaps matches TRBD2 (5 bases). The V gene's germline CDR1 is SGHKS and CDR2 YYEKEE (reference sequence). Trimming left V 2 bases short and J 4 bases short, with 9 bases between. This CDR3 has 13 residues. The CDR3, as DNA: TGTGCCAGCAGCTTCTCTAGCAGAGAGACCCAGTACTTC. Its protein is CASSFSSRETQYF.

The CDR3 region is CASSRALSTYEQYF. CDR3 nucleotide sequence: TGCGCCAGCAGCCGGGCATTATCAACCTACGAGCAGTACTTC. The rearrangement joins TRBV5-1 to TRBJ2-7, with unresolved D. The CDR3 sequence is 14 residues long. Trimming cost V 4 bases and J 2 bases, with 13 bases left between them. Germline V CDR1 and CDR2: SGHRS, YFSETQ.

The chain is built from TRBV5-6 and TRBJ1-2; D is perhaps TRBD1 (6 bases). Germline assignment: CDR1 SGHDT and CDR2 YYEEEE. The CDR3 is 15 amino acids. The germline V and J ends were trimmed by 4 bases and 7 bases, with 20 bases remaining between them. The DNA of the CDR3 is TGTGCCAGCAGCCCCCGGGGGGGGGCCTTATCTGGCTACACCTTC. Protein product: CASSPRGGALSGYTF.

The CDR3 DNA reads TGTGCCAGCGCCCCGGGGCTAGCGGGAGTGGGTGAGCAGTACTTC. Translation: CASAPGLAGVGEQYF. V is TRBV5-6 and J is TRBJ2-7, with TRBD2 matching 10 bases. J was trimmed by 7 bases and V by 7 bases; bases with no gene match: 14. This CDR3 has 15 residues. Per germline, CDR1 SGHDT and CDR2 YYEEEE.

The chain recombines TRBV5-8 with TRBJ2-3, with 8 positions matching TRBD1. V lost 4 bases, J lost 0 bases, and 4 bases stayed unmatched. CDR1 and CDR2 (germline): SGHTS, YDEGEE. The CDR3 covers 15 residues. CDR3 in DNA: TGTGCCAGCAGCCGCGGGACAGGAAGCACAGATACGCAGTATTTT. This encodes CASSRGTGSTDTQYF. Using reference TRBV5-8 and TRBJ2-3 for the parts outside the CDR3, the full variable domain is EAGVTQSPTHLIKTRGQQATLRCSPISGHTSVYWYQQALGLGLQFLLWYDEGEERNRGNFPPRFSGRQFPNYSSELNVNALELEDSALYLCASSRGTGSTDTQYFGPGTRLTVL.

The chain links TRBV24-1 to TRBJ2-5, with D tentatively TRBD1 (5 bases). Germline V gene sequence: CDR1 KGHDR, CDR2 SFDVKD. The V end was cut by 6 bases, the J end by 5 bases, with 15 bases between. The CDR3 is 14 amino acids. The CDR3 spells CATSQGARLETQYF. The CDR3 nucleotides are TGTGCCACCAGTCAGGGTGCGCGGTTGGAGACCCAGTACTTC.

The chain combines TRBV7-9 with TRBJ2-5, with 9 bases that match TRBD2. The CDR3 is 16 residues long. The junction had 9 bases not matched to a gene; V was cut back by 1 base and J by 6 bases. The germline gives CDR1 SEHNR, CDR2 FQNEAQ (reference sequence). In DNA, the CDR3 is TGTGCCAGCAGCTTAGAGACTAGCGGAACCTTTAAGACCCAGTACTTC. Translating gives CASSLETSGTFKTQYF.

This chain joins TRBV3-1 (or the pseudogene TRBV3-2) and TRBJ2-4, with a possible D match to TRBD2 (5 bases). The length of the CDR3 is 12 residues. The germline gives CDR1 LGHDT, CDR2 YNNKEL (reference sequence). CDR3 in amino acids: CTSEAFGNIQYF. The CDR3 bases are TGTACTTCGGAGGCCTTCGGGAACATTCAGTACTTC.

The chain uses TRBV28 and TRBJ2-4; 7 positions agree with TRBD2. CDR3 size: 18 residues. CDR1 and CDR2 (germline): MDHEN, SYDVKM. V gave up 3 bases and J gave up 8 bases; unmatched junction bases: 19. As DNA, the CDR3 is TGTGCCAGCAGTTTCTCCCAGAAGGCGTCTAGCGGAGGGTACATTCAGTACTTC. Protein product: CASSFSQKASSGGYIQYF.

The chain has TRBV11-3 and TRBJ2-7, with TRBD2 matching over 8 bases. The CDR3 totals 13 residues. Looked up from germline, CDR1 is SGHNT and CDR2 is YENEEA. J lost 7 bases, V lost 2 bases, and 4 bases had no gene match. The CDR3: CASSLQRETEQYF. The CDR3 DNA is TGTGCCAGCAGCTTACAGCGGGAGACGGAGCAGTACTTC.